This note documents a single T cell receptor beta chain sequence. This record belongs to a study of blood T cell repertoires in COVID-19. Study context: Donors in the United States, Italy and Spain gave samples during acute or convalescent COVID-19. Nucleic acid was either cDNA or gDNA, and it came from T cells, B-cell-depleted T cells, or PBMCs.

In the study's own analysis: Nucleated cell number was recorded as an estimate derived from reference gene primer amplification. Sequenced by immunoSEQ multiplex PCR; TCRdb stores in-frame clones only, minus some. Clone size and the V and J calls come from that table; the DNA yielded D and trimming. The sample holds some 100,000 clones; approximately 90% are singletons and the top ten take roughly 17%. The CDR3 is 14 amino acids. Trimming took off 5 bases at V and 4 bases at J, with 12 bases between the two ends. The germline V gene encodes CDR1 MNHNY and CDR2 SVGAGI (reference sequence). The chain couples TRBV6-6 to TRBJ1-3; a weak D match, TRBD1 (5 bases). This receptor was taken from a man aged 45-65 years with acute or convalescent COVID-19. Sequencing was carried out using peripheral blood. CDR3 loop: CASSASREGNTIYF. DNA of the CDR3: TGTGCCAGCAGTGCCTCCAGGGAAGGAAACACCATATATTTT.